This T cell receptor (beta chain) was profiled in a study of early T cells in non-severe SARS-CoV-2 infection. Study information: Bulk RNA taken from unsorted whole blood was sequenced, leaving chains unpaired.

This clonotype was seen ten or more times. The antigen is undetermined. Overall study findings and caveats: VDJdb matching skewed toward anti-spike CD8 responses, missing private and CD4 specificities.

Individually, cDNA molecules had unique molecular identifiers attached to them. In TCRdb, the 5' RACE reads were re-called with MiXCR into one record per CDR3 protein. The repertoire holds about 110,000 distinct CDR3 sequences, around an eighth seen once, with around 3% in the top ten. The germline V gene has CDR1 SNHLY and CDR2 FYNNEI. The CDR3 spans 14 residues. Trimming shortened V by 6 bases and J by 7 bases, and 15 bases separated the two germline ends. The receptor comes from an adult who was a healthcare worker with PCR-confirmed SARS-CoV-2 infection or an uninfected control (not recorded which). This chain links TRBV2 with TRBJ1-4; the D gene is possibly TRBD1 (5 bases). The sequencing sample was made of whole blood. CDR3 coding DNA: TGTGCCAGCAGGGGACCCCTCGTTGGTGAAAAACTGTTTTTT. Its protein is CASRGPLVGEKLFF.